Presented here are 8 T cell receptor beta chains from one specimen sequenced in a study of CD8+CD57+ T cells in acquired aplastic anemia (dated by TCRdb to 2016 to 2019). Sequencer: Illumina HiSeq 2000. Genomic DNA was used as template for profiling of TCR beta VDJ combinations and CDR3 sequences. TCRdb reran the public reads through fastp at Q25 and MiXCR, keeping productive beta chains. Every distinct CDR3 protein forms one entry, paired with its most common genes and DNA. The sample records approximately 380,000 distinct CDR3 sequences, about two thirds of which are singletons. 3.5% to 4.5% of the sample belongs to the ten largest clones. The sample comprised sorted CD4+, CD8+, or CD8+CD57+ T cells (not recorded which) from PBMCs. The receptors here all came from a human donor in good health, serving as a control.

Remarks on this clonotype: This CDR3 fails to terminate in the conserved phenylalanine or tryptophan, so it likely reflects a read error. Because the CDR3's place on the DNA is in doubt, the DNA is left out and the CDR3 is given as listed by TCRdb. The rearrangement joins TRBV7-6 to TRBJ1-6. Germline CDR1 reads SGHVS; CDR2 reads FNYEAQ. The CDR3 spans 13 residues, counting both ends. The CDR3 loop reads CASSFDDNSSLRP.

Points on this clonotype: The conserved closing phenylalanine or tryptophan is absent in this CDR3, likely reflecting a read error. The DNA is left out, because the CDR3 cannot be placed on it with certainty; the CDR3 is given as TCRdb lists it. The V and J genes are TRBV9 and TRBJ1-6. The CDR3 totals 13 residues, both ends included. Germline CDR1 is SGDLS and CDR2 is YYNGEE. This CDR3 reads CASSAEGHRVLEL.

About this clonotype: Given a much more abundant clone one base away, this may be a read error. No conserved phenylalanine or tryptophan is present at the end of the CDR3, so a read error is the likely explanation. V is TRBV12-3 or TRBV12-4 and J is TRBJ2-5, with TRBD1 matching over 9 bases. CDR3 length equals 14 residues. V lost 8 bases to trimming and J lost 3 bases; unmatched junction nucleotides: 7. The CDR3 sequence is CASLTGGHEETQYI. CDR3 sequence (DNA): TGTGCCAGCCTGACAGGGGGGCATGAAGAGACCCAGTACATC.

The V and J genes are TRBV7-9 and TRBJ1-1, with 7 bases that match TRBD1. From germline, CDR1 is SEHNR and CDR2 FQNEAQ (reference sequence). Trimming removed 6 bases from V and 3 bases from J; junction bases left unmatched: 10. The length of the CDR3 is 15 residues. DNA for the CDR3: TGTGCCAGCAGTCCGACAGGGTATCAGGACACTGAAGCTTTCTTT. Translating gives CASSPTGYQDTEAFF.

This rearrangement joins TRBV11-2 to TRBJ2-7, with no clear D. The germline V gene encodes CDR1 SGHAT and CDR2 FQNNGV. The CDR3 length is 15 residues. Trimming removed 5 bases from V and 2 bases from J, with 16 bases in between. Here the CDR3 reads CASSVIQGGPYEQYF. The CDR3 nucleotides are TGTGCCAGCAGCGTTATCCAAGGCGGCCCCTACGAGCAGTACTTC.

This clonotype was detected ten times or more. The chain employs TRBV20-1 and TRBJ2-5, with 12 nucleotides matching TRBD2. J was trimmed by 2 bases and V by 5 bases; bases with no gene match: 6. The CDR3 runs 15 residues. Germline assignment: CDR1 DFQATT and CDR2 SNEGSKA (reference sequence). CDR3 coding DNA: TGCAGTGCTCCAAGTACTAGCGGGAGGCAAGAGACCCAGTACTTC. Translating it yields CSAPSTSGRQETQYF.

This clonotype was recorded many times. The gene calls are TRBV5-1 and TRBJ2-7; TRBD2 agrees at 12 bases. The V gene's germline CDR1 is SGHRS and CDR2 YFSETQ. The J segment lost 5 bases and the V segment lost 4 bases, leaving 4 bases of the junction unmatched. This CDR3 has 14 amino acids. CDR3 region: CASSPRLAGDEQYF. The DNA of the CDR3 is TGCGCCAGCAGCCCCCGACTAGCGGGGGACGAGCAGTACTTC.

Concerning this clonotype: Without the conserved terminal phenylalanine or tryptophan, this CDR3 likely stems from a read error. The DNA is omitted, as the CDR3 cannot be located on it reliably, and the CDR3 follows TCRdb's listing. The genes are TRBV7-2 and TRBJ2-2; the table assigns TRBD1, which was not confirmed against the DNA. From its first to its last residue, the CDR3 has 13 amino acids. CDR1 is SGHTA, CDR2 FQGNSA, per germline. The CDR3 spells CASRGRGTRGSSS.